This T cell receptor beta chain was captured in a study of molecular identifiers for immune sequencing clone quantification. The study, taken as a whole, reports: It was shown that clones above 20 RNA copies held over 98% of effector molecules, but under 1% in naive cells.

Sorting defined naive CD8 T cells as CD8+CD4-CCR7+CD45RA+. Listed TCR primers and previously described methods were used for bulk TCR libraries. Each CDR3 protein is one row after TCRdb ran MiXCR on the PCR reads. Here the sample spans more than 450,000 distinct CDR3 sequences, 20% to 25% being singletons. This clonotype came up a few times. As yet, its antigen is unknown. V shed 3 bases and J 5 bases; nucleotides not matched to a gene: 7. This CDR3 has 15 residues. CDR1 and CDR2 (germline): LGHNA, YSLEER. The TCR sequence derives from a human donor in good health. Some libraries in this study had Jurkat cell RNA spiked in. The chain combines TRBV4-3 with TRBJ2-5, with 9 bases lining up with TRBD2. Source material: naive CD8+ T cells from blood, with Jurkat cell RNA spiked in. Subset in this sample: FACS-sorted CD8+CD4-CCR7+CD45RA+ naive T cells. The DNA of the CDR3 is TGCGCCAGCAGCCAGGGCGGGGGGGCGGCGGAGACCCAGTACTTC. It encodes CASSQGGGAAETQYF.